Listed below are T cell receptor beta chains from one sample, sequenced in a study of T cells in narcolepsy. The method was immunoSEQ multiplex PCR; TCRdb's version includes in-frame clones alone and lacks a portion of them. The data hold about 14,000 clones, with 70% to 90% observed a single time. The sample taken for sequencing was CD45RA- memory CD4+ T cells from PBMCs. These receptors were taken from a human donor with narcolepsy. CDR3s include the opening cysteine and the closing phenylalanine or tryptophan. The order of the fields is CDR3 length, V gene, D gene, J gene, clone size, CDR3 protein, CDR3 DNA. D genes are given only for firm matches. Clone sizes are given selectively: once, few, many, or a class where the clone is expanded.

15	TRBV28	TRBD1	TRBJ1-3	NA	CASTWTGLSGNTIYF	TGTGCCAGCACGTGGACAGGGCTCTCTGGAAACACCATATATTTT
16	TRBV11-2	NA	TRBJ2-7	NA	CASSLFQGLGSYEQYF	TGTGCCAGCAGCTTATTCCAGGGGTTAGGATCCTACGAGCAGTACTTC
16	TRBV5-1	NA	TRBJ2-3	NA	CASSLAAGIGLDTQYF	TGCGCCAGCAGCTTGGCTGCGGGAATCGGGTTAGATACGCAGTATTTT
18	TRBV4-2	TRBD2	TRBJ2-5	NA	CASSQDRVSLAGVETQYF	TGTGCCAGCAGCCAAGATAGAGTGAGCCTAGCGGGAGTAGAGACCCAGTACTTC
18	TRBV6-1	TRBD2	TRBJ2-7	NA	CASSALAGGQGGGYEQYF	TGTGCCAGCAGTGCGCTAGCGGGAGGACAAGGGGGCGGCTACGAGCAGTACTTC
13	TRBV15	NA	TRBJ2-7	NA	CATSRDPWYEQYF	TGTGCCACCAGCAGAGATCCCTGGTACGAGCAGTACTTC
14	TRBV6-5	NA	TRBJ2-1	NA	CASRPIIQGSEQFF	TGTGCCAGCAGACCAATTATCCAGGGATCCGAGCAGTTCTTC
12	TRBV28	NA	TRBJ1-2	few	CASGARDYGYTF	TGTGCCAGCGGGGCCCGTGACTATGGCTACACCTTC
13	TRBV2	TRBD1	TRBJ1-5	NA	CASGQEVGQPQHF	TGTGCCAGCGGACAGGAGGTTGGTCAGCCCCAGCATTTT
15	TRBV28	NA	TRBJ2-1	NA	CASSLGRNYYNEQFF	TGTGCCAGCAGTTTGGGGCGGAACTATTACAATGAGCAGTTCTTC
14	TRBV5-1	TRBD2	TRBJ2-7	NA	CASSPGGGSYEQYF	TGCGCCAGCAGCCCGGGTGGCGGGAGCTACGAGCAGTACTTC
15	TRBV5-1	NA	TRBJ2-3	NA	CASSLAERNTDTQYF	TGCGCCAGCAGCTTGGCGGAGCGGAACACAGATACGCAGTATTTT
13	TRBV19	NA	TRBJ1-1	NA	CASSIAQGTEAFF	TGTGCCAGTAGTATAGCGCAGGGCACTGAAGCTTTCTTT
20	TRBV19	TRBD1	TRBJ1-3	few	CASSFLGQGIRRYSGNTIYF	TGTGCCAGTAGTTTCCTGGGACAGGGGATACGACGCTACTCTGGAAACACCATATATTTT
13	TRBV25-1	NA	TRBJ1-3	NA	CASTGQGGNTIYF	TGTGCCAGCACGGGACAAGGTGGAAACACCATATATTTT
13	TRBV7-8	NA	TRBJ1-5	NA	CASSFSGAVAQHF	TGTGCCAGCAGCTTTAGCGGGGCGGTGGCCCAGCATTTT
16	TRBV5-1	NA	TRBJ1-5	NA	CASSLGLRDSNQPQHF	TGCGCCAGCAGCTTGGGTCTTCGAGATAGCAATCAGCCCCAGCATTTT
14	TRBV6-5	NA	TRBJ2-7	NA	CASTLTTTSYEQYF	TGTGCCAGCACCCTTACAACAACTAGCTACGAGCAGTACTTC
16	TRBV9	TRBD2	TRBJ2-3	NA	CASSPAAGGNTDTQYF	TGTGCCAGCAGCCCTGCAGCGGGAGGAAACACAGATACGCAGTATTTT
15	TRBV6-1	NA	TRBJ1-2	NA	CASRGTLGVVYGYTF	TGTGCCAGCAGGGGGACTCTGGGGGTCGTCTATGGCTACACCTTC
13	TRBV7-9	NA	TRBJ1-6	NA	CASSIQGNSPLHF	TGTGCCAGCAGCATCCAGGGAAATTCACCCCTCCACTTT
11	TRBV27	NA	TRBJ2-5	NA	CASSGQETQYF	TGTGCCAGCAGCGGTCAAGAGACCCAGTACTTC
13	TRBV2	TRBD1	TRBJ1-1	once	CASRGQGNTEAFF	TGTGCCAGCAGGGGACAGGGGAACACTGAAGCTTTCTTT
13	TRBV19	TRBD2	TRBJ2-1	once	CASSPGTSGRKFF	TGTGCCAGTAGCCCCGGGACTAGCGGGAGAAAGTTCTTC
14	TRBV10-3	TRBD1	TRBJ2-5	NA	CAISESTGAETQYF	TGTGCCATCAGTGAGTCGACAGGGGCAGAGACCCAGTACTTC
15	TRBV6-1	TRBD1	TRBJ2-7	once	CASRYRQGPSFEQYF	TGTGCCAGCAGGTACCGACAGGGCCCCTCTTTTGAGCAGTACTTC
14	TRBV7-3	NA	TRBJ2-1	NA	CASTPFPSGSPPFF	TGTGCCAGCACCCCCTTTCCTTCGGGGTCACCCCCGTTCTTC
16	TRBV7-2	TRBD2	TRBJ2-2	NA	CASSRGSGANTGELFF	TGTGCCAGCAGCCGAGGTAGCGGGGCGAACACCGGGGAGCTGTTTTTT
12	TRBV28	NA	TRBJ2-1	NA	CASSLRYNEQFF	TGTGCCAGCAGTTTGAGGTACAATGAGCAGTTCTTC
13	TRBV5-4	TRBD1	TRBJ1-2	NA	CASSLGQNYGYTF	TGTGCCAGCAGTTTGGGACAGAACTATGGCTACACCTTC
21	TRBV27	TRBD1	TRBJ1-1	NA	CASSALPGQGANLRMNTEAFF	TGTGCCAGCAGTGCACTACCGGGACAGGGGGCCAACCTTCGGATGAACACTGAAGCTTTCTTT
15	TRBV7-2	TRBD1	TRBJ2-5	NA	CASSPGQGNGETQYF	TGTGCCAGCAGCCCGGGACAGGGTAATGGGGAGACCCAGTACTTC
17	TRBV19	NA	TRBJ2-3	NA	CASSLGSGAVSTDTQYF	TGTGCCAGTAGTCTAGGGTCGGGAGCGGTTAGCACAGATACGCAGTATTTT
12	TRBV30	NA	TRBJ1-1	NA	CASRRVKTEAFF	TGTGCCTCGCGCAGGGTGAAAACTGAAGCTTTCTTT
13	TRBV5-1	NA	TRBJ1-2	NA	CASSLQGNYGYTF	TGCGCCAGCAGCTTGCAGGGGAACTATGGCTACACCTTC
14	TRBV19	TRBD1	TRBJ1-2	NA	CASSMLTGGHGYTF	TGTGCCAGTAGTATGTTGACAGGGGGCCATGGCTACACCTTC
16	TRBV19	TRBD1	TRBJ1-1	NA	CASSRQGALGDTEAFF	TGTGCCAGTAGTCGGCAGGGGGCGCTCGGCGACACTGAAGCTTTCTTT
15	TRBV5-1	NA	TRBJ2-1	NA	CASSSTLGENNEQFF	TGCGCCAGCAGCTCGACTCTCGGAGAGAACAATGAGCAGTTCTTC
13	TRBV12-5	NA	TRBJ1-2	NA	CASGLLSAIGYTF	TGTGCTAGTGGTTTGTTATCCGCTATTGGCTACACCTTC
16	TRBV5-1	NA	TRBJ1-1	NA	CASSLLGGGMNTEAFF	TGCGCCAGCAGCTTGTTGGGGGGGGGAATGAACACTGAAGCTTTCTTT
11	TRBV10-3	NA	TRBJ2-7	NA	CAISESSEQYF	TGTGCCATCAGTGAATCGAGCGAGCAGTACTTC
14	TRBV6-1	NA	TRBJ1-5	NA	CASTDSIGNQPQHF	TGTGCCAGCACGGACAGTATCGGCAATCAGCCCCAGCATTTT
14	TRBV27	TRBD1	TRBJ1-5	NA	CASRGQGAGQPQHF	TGTGCCAGCAGAGGACAGGGGGCTGGGCAGCCCCAGCATTTT
17	TRBV4-2	TRBD2	TRBJ2-7	NA	CASSLGGLAGDYYEQYF	TGTGCCAGCAGCCTCGGAGGGCTAGCGGGAGATTACTACGAGCAGTACTTC
14	TRBV11-2	TRBD2	TRBJ2-5	NA	CASGLRAGGETQYF	TGTGCCAGCGGACTAAGAGCGGGAGGAGAGACCCAGTACTTC
15	TRBV1	NA	TRBJ2-1	NA	CTSSHWREGRDEQFF	TGCACCAGCAGCCACTGGCGGGAGGGCCGAGATGAGCAGTTCTTC
17	TRBV7-9	TRBD1	TRBJ1-1	NA	CASSLWVGDRLNTEAFF	TGTGCCAGCAGCTTATGGGTCGGGGACAGGCTGAACACTGAAGCTTTCTTT
15	TRBV6-1	NA	TRBJ2-6	NA	CASSEEGAGANVLTF	TGTGCCAGCAGTGAGGAAGGGGCTGGGGCCAACGTCCTGACTTTC
12	TRBV19	NA	TRBJ2-7	NA	CAREVFVHEQYF	TGTGCCAGGGAGGTTTTCGTCCACGAGCAGTACTTC
14	TRBV2	TRBD1	TRBJ2-3	NA	CASRTGGWMDTQYF	TGTGCCAGCAGGACAGGGGGTTGGATGGATACGCAGTATTTT
16	TRBV7-2	TRBD1	TRBJ1-6	NA	CASSFSRDRAASPLHF	TGTGCCAGCAGCTTCTCCCGGGACAGGGCGGCTTCACCCCTCCACTTT
15	TRBV27	TRBD1	TRBJ1-6	NA	CASSLVTGGDSPLHF	TGTGCCAGCAGTTTAGTGACAGGGGGAGACTCACCCCTCCACTTT
16	TRBV5-6	NA	TRBJ2-2	NA	CASSLVAVTNTGELFF	TGTGCCAGCAGCTTGGTTGCGGTAACGAACACCGGGGAGCTGTTTTTT
14	TRBV5-8	NA	TRBJ1-2	NA	CASSLLTGKGGYTF	TGTGCCAGCAGCTTGCTTACAGGGAAGGGTGGCTACACCTTC
15	TRBV18	NA	TRBJ2-5	NA	CASSPLGSWGETQYF	TGTGCCAGCTCACCACTAGGGAGCTGGGGAGAGACCCAGTACTTC
18	TRBV18	NA	TRBJ2-1	NA	CASSLSIPRGSSYNEQFF	TGTGCCAGCTCTCTTTCGATCCCACGGGGGAGCTCCTACAATGAGCAGTTCTTC
15	TRBV7-2	TRBD1	TRBJ1-2	NA	CASSLDRAGRYGYTF	TGTGCCAGCAGCTTGGACAGGGCCGGTCGGTATGGCTACACCTTC
14	TRBV25-1	NA	TRBJ1-2	NA	CASRAAGSGYGYTF	TGTGCCAGCAGAGCCGCAGGGTCGGGCTATGGCTACACCTTC
17	TRBV7-2	NA	TRBJ1-2	NA	CASSPQPGGGRIYGYTF	TGTGCCAGCAGCCCTCAACCGGGAGGGGGACGTATCTATGGCTACACCTTC
18	TRBV18	NA	TRBJ2-7	NA	CASSPSGMGGGAAYEQYF	TGTGCCAGCTCACCCTCTGGTATGGGAGGCGGGGCGGCGTACGAGCAGTACTTC